What follows are 23 T cell receptor beta chains derived from one specimen sequenced in a study of CD8 T cells in Susac syndrome. Random hexamers were used to reverse transcribe roughly 0.45 to 1 ug of RNA. TCRdb redid the calling of the immunoSEQ multiplex PCR reads with MiXCR, one entry per CDR3 protein. The data contain approximately 140,000 distinct CDR3 sequences, around 94% of them seen just once; the ten biggest clones take up over 0.25%. Sequencing was done on a sample of CD8+ T cells from PBMCs. The receptors shown here come from a human donor in good health.

This chain connects TRBV7-6 to TRBJ2-3; D not certain. This CDR3 is built from 14 residues. CDR1 is SGHVS and CDR2 is FNYEAQ in the germline V gene. V lost 1 base and J lost 4, with 9 bases in between. In nucleotides, the CDR3 is TGTGCCAGCAGCTTAGTGAGCCCCCCAGATACGCAGTATTTT. As protein: CASSLVSPPDTQYF.

The chain uses TRBV29-1 and TRBJ1-2; 7 positions agree with TRBD1. The CDR3 is made up of 11 amino acids. V lost 5 bases and J lost 6; bases outside the gene matches: 3. The germline gives CDR1 SQVTM, CDR2 ANQGSEA. CDR3 protein: CSVTDRDGYTF. DNA of the CDR3: TGCAGCGTTACTGACAGGGATGGCTACACCTTC.

For this clonotype: The junction and the germline gene differ at one end; a read error may be behind it. This chain connects TRBV5-8 to TRBJ2-1; no reliable D call. Germline V gene sequence: CDR1 SGHTS, CDR2 YDEGEE. The CDR3 consists of 11 residues. CDR3 sequence: CASSSDSGATF. In DNA form, the CDR3 reads TGTGCCAGCAGTTCAGACTCGGGCGCGACATTC.

The genes are TRBV7-9 and TRBJ2-7; no reliable D call. The CDR3 contains 15 residues. Germline V gives CDR1 SEHNR, CDR2 FQNEAQ (reference sequence). V was cut by 5 bases and J by 4 bases, with 18 bases left in between. CDR3 bases: TGTGCCAGCAGCCCAGACACGTTGGGATCTTACGAGCAGTACTTC. Translation gives CASSPDTLGSYEQYF.

The rearrangement uses TRBV20-1 and TRBJ2-1, with a possible D match to TRBD1 (5 bases). Per germline, CDR1 DFQATT and CDR2 SNEGSKA (reference sequence). V shed 0 bases and J shed 6 bases, with 12 bases lying between them. This CDR3 region has 14 residues. The CDR3 protein is CSARDTQGSNEQFF. CDR3 coding DNA: TGCAGTGCTAGAGATACCCAGGGTAGCAATGAGCAGTTCTTC.

This rearrangement joins TRBV6-1 to TRBJ1-1; D uncertain. The germline CDR1 and CDR2 sequences are MNHNS and SASEGT. V was cut by 7 bases and J by 1 base, with 10 bases left in between. The CDR3 is 13 residues long. The chain's CDR3 is CASIATANTEAFF. CDR3 nucleotides: TGTGCCAGCATCGCTACGGCGAACACTGAAGCTTTCTTT.

The chain has TRBV27 and TRBJ2-1; D is undetermined. CDR3 length equals 12 residues. V shed 7 bases and J shed 3 bases, with 7 bases lying between them. Germline CDR1 MNHEY, CDR2 SMNVEV (reference sequence). The CDR3 region has the DNA TGTGCCAGCAAGACTTACTACAATGAGCAGTTCTTC. Its translation is CASKTYYNEQFF.

V gene TRBV9 combines with J gene TRBJ2-2; perhaps TRBD1 as D (6 bases). The CDR3 consists of 17 residues. Trimming shortened V by 0 bases and J by 4 bases, and 16 bases separated the two germline ends. CDR1 and CDR2 (germline): SGDLS, YYNGEE. In DNA form, the CDR3 reads TGTGCCAGCAGCGTAGGTGGGACACTTTCGGGCACCGGGGAGCTGTTTTTT. Translating it yields CASSVGGTLSGTGELFF.

This clonotype was observed a handful of times. The rearrangement joins TRBV2 to TRBJ2-7; no clear D gene. Looked up from germline, CDR1 is SNHLY and CDR2 is FYNNEI. This CDR3 contains 11 residues. V was pared by 1 base and J by 3 bases, with 1 base between. The CDR3 DNA sequence: TGTGCCAGCAGTGAAGACTACGAGCAGTACTTC. Protein sequence: CASSEDYEQYF.

This clonotype occurred once. CDR3: CASGDMINQPQHF. The CDR3 nucleotides read TGTGCCAGCGGCGATATGATTAATCAGCCCCAGCATTTT. This chain joins TRBV27 and TRBJ1-5; no clear D gene. V was pared by 8 bases and J by 4 bases, with 12 bases between. The germline V gene encodes CDR1 MNHEY and CDR2 SMNVEV (reference sequence). This CDR3 region has 13 residues.

This clonotype was recorded only once. This sequence joins TRBV3-1 and TRBJ2-3; no reliable D call. The CDR3 is 13 residues long. CDR1 is LGHDT and CDR2 is YNNKEL in the germline V gene (reference sequence). The V end was cut by 0 bases, the J end by 4 bases, with 5 bases between. The CDR3 region is CASSQEPSDTQYF. CDR3 coding DNA: TGTGCCAGCAGCCAAGAACCCTCAGATACGCAGTATTTT.

About this clonotype: The junction shows a germline mismatch at one end, possibly a read error. The rearrangement joins TRBV29-1 to TRBJ1-1; D gene ambiguous. Germline V gene data show CDR1 as SQVTM and CDR2 as ANQGSEA. The CDR3 is made up of 14 amino acids. The CDR3 nucleotides are TGCAGCGTTTCCTTTGCTTCCTCAAACACTGAAGTTTTCTTT. This codes for CSVSFASSNTEVFF. The full variable domain, rest sourced from reference TRBV29-1 and TRBJ1-1, is SAVISQKPSRDICQRGTSLTIQCQVDSQVTMMFWYRQQPGQSLTLIATANQGSEATYESGFVIDKFPISRPNLTFSTLTVSNMSPEDSSIYLCSVSFASSNTEVFFGQGTRLTVV.

The CDR3 coding sequence is TGCAGCGTTGAAGATAGTAACGTTTGGGAAGACGAGGTAGCCAAAAACATTCAGTACTTC. Translated, it gives CSVEDSNVWEDEVAKNIQYF. The rearrangement uses TRBV29-1 and TRBJ2-4; D gene ambiguous. This CDR3 spans 20 amino acids. Trimming pared 0 bases from V and 0 bases from J, leaving 24 bases between. Germline CDR1 reads SQVTM; CDR2 reads ANQGSEA.

The chain carries TRBV4-1 and TRBJ2-1; 8 bases are shared with TRBD1. Unmatched junction bases numbered 6, after V lost 4 bases and J lost 10 bases. The V gene's germline CDR1 is MGHRA and CDR2 YSYEKL. There are 13 residues in the CDR3. This CDR3 reads CASSPRQGYEQFF. The CDR3 nucleotides are TGCGCCAGCAGCCCTCGACAGGGGTACGAGCAGTTCTTC.

This clonotype was seen a single time. This chain joins TRBV14 and TRBJ2-7; TRBD2 agrees at 8 bases. CDR3 length: 16 amino acids. The germline CDR1 and CDR2 sequences are SGHDN and FVKESK. Losses at the gene ends were 2 bases for V and 0 bases for J; bases not matched to a gene: 6. The CDR3 nucleotides are TGTGCCAGCAGCCAACCAACTAGCGGTAGCTCCTACGAGCAGTACTTC. Its protein product is CASSQPTSGSSYEQYF.

V usage is TRBV20-1 and J usage is TRBJ1-1; 8 bases map to TRBD1. Germline lookup yields CDR1 DFQATT and CDR2 SNEGSKA (reference sequence). The CDR3 totals 14 residues. V shed 2 bases and J 4 bases; nucleotides not matched to a gene: 6. The CDR3 spells CSARWAGGFTEAFF. In nucleotides, the CDR3 is TGCAGTGCTAGATGGGCAGGGGGCTTCACTGAAGCTTTCTTT.

The rearrangement links TRBV5-4 to TRBJ1-1; perhaps TRBD1 as D (5 bases). This CDR3 contains 15 residues. V was pared by 7 bases and J by 0 bases, with 16 bases between. Germline V CDR1 and CDR2: SGHNT, YYREEE (reference sequence). The chain's CDR3 is CASSWGRALNTEAFF. The DNA of the CDR3 is TGTGCCAGCTCCTGGGGACGGGCTCTGAACACTGAAGCTTTCTTT.

The chain uses TRBV27 and TRBJ1-2; D remains unclear. Germline V gene lookup returns CDR1 MNHEY and CDR2 SMNVEV (reference sequence). This CDR3 has 14 amino acids. V was trimmed by 5 bases and J by 0 bases, leaving 10 bases between them. The CDR3 bases are TGTGCCAGCAGTCTTTCATATACTAACTATGGCTACACCTTC. This translates into CASSLSYTNYGYTF.

The rearrangement links TRBV7-2 to TRBJ2-3; TRBD2 matches at 7 bases. J gave up 12 bases and V 6 bases, and 9 bases lay outside the gene matches. Germline V gene sequence: CDR1 SGHTA, CDR2 FQGNSA. CDR3 size: 12 residues. The CDR3 DNA follows: TGTGCCAGCAGATTTATGCTAGCGGATCAGTATTTT. This sequence encodes CASRFMLADQYF. Complete variable domain (other parts from reference TRBV7-2 and TRBJ2-3): GAGVSQSPSNKVTEKGKDVELRCDPISGHTALYWYRQSLGQGLEFLIYFQGNSAPDKSGLPSDRFSAERTGGSVSTLTIQRTQQEDSAVYLCASRFMLADQYFGPGTRLTVL.

This clonotype was picked up one time. The chain is built from TRBV2 and TRBJ2-7, with D hard to call. Germline V gene data show CDR1 as SNHLY and CDR2 as FYNNEI. V shed 3 bases and J shed 2 bases, with 8 bases lying between them. The CDR3 has 13 residues. CDR3 DNA sequence: TGTGCCAGCAGTGACGAGAACACCTACGAGCAGTACTTC. Encoded protein: CASSDENTYEQYF.

This rearrangement joins TRBV12-3 or TRBV12-4 to TRBJ1-3; maybe TRBD1 (6 bases). The CDR3 has 15 amino acids. V was pared by 4 bases and J by 4 bases, with 14 bases between. The CDR3 region has the DNA TGTGCCAGCAGTTCGTGGGGGGGGCCAGGAAACACCATATATTTT. Translated, it gives CASSSWGGPGNTIYF.

The V and J genes are TRBV7-2 and TRBJ2-5; unclear D gene. The CDR3 spans 14 residues. CDR1 and CDR2 (germline): SGHTA, FQGNSA. Trimming removed 5 bases from V and 5 bases from J, with 15 bases in between. For the CDR3, the DNA is TGTGCCAGCAGCCTAGGGCGCATTGTGGAGACCCAGTACTTC. This translates into CASSLGRIVETQYF.

This chain links TRBV29-1 with TRBJ2-7; tentative D call: TRBD1 (5 bases). Germline CDR1 reads SQVTM; CDR2 reads ANQGSEA. The CDR3 extends over 13 amino acids. Trimming left V 6 bases short and J 3 bases short, with 15 bases between. The DNA for the CDR3 is TGCAGCGTCCGACAGAGCAACGGCTACGAGCAGTACTTC. This sequence encodes CSVRQSNGYEQYF.